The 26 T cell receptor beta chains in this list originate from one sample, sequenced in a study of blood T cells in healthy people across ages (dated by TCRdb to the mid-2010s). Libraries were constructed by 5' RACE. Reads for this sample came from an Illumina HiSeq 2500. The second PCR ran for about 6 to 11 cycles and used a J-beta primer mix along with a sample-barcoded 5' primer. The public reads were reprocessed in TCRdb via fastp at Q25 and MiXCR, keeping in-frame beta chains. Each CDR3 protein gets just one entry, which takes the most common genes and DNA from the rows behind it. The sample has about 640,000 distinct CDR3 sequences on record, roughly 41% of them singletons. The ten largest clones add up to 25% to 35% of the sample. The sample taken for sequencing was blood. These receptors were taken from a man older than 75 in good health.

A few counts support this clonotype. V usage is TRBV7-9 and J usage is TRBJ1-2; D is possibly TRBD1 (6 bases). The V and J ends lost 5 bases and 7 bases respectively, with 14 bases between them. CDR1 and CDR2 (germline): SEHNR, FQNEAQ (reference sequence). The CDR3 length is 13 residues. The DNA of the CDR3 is TGTGCCAGCAGCCTACAGGGTGTGGTTGGCTACACCTTC. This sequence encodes CASSLQGVVGYTF.

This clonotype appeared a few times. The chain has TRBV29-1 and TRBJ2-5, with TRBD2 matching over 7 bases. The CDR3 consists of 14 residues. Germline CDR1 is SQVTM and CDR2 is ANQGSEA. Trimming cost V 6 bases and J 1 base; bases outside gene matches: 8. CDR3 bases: TGCAGCGTCGTAAGCGGGACTCCCCAAGAGACCCAGTACTTC. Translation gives CSVVSGTPQETQYF.

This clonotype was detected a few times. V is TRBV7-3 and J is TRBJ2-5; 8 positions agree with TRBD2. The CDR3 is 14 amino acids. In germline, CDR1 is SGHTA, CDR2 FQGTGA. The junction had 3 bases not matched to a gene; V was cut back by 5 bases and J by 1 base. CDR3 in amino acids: CASSLSGAQETQYF. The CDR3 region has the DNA TGTGCCAGCAGCCTTAGCGGGGCCCAAGAGACCCAGTACTTC.

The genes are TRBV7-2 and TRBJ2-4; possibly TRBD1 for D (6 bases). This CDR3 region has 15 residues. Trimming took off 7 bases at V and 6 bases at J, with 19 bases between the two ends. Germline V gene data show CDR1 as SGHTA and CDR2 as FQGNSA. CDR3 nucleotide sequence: TGTGCCAGCACTCGTGAAGCTGGGGGCGGAAACATTCAGTACTTC. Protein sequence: CASTREAGGGNIQYF. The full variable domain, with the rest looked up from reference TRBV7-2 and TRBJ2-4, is GAGVSQSPSNKVTEKGKDVELRCDPISGHTALYWYRQSLGQGLEFLIYFQGNSAPDKSGLPSDRFSAERTGGSVSTLTIQRTQQEDSAVYLCASTREAGGGNIQYFGAGTRLSVL.

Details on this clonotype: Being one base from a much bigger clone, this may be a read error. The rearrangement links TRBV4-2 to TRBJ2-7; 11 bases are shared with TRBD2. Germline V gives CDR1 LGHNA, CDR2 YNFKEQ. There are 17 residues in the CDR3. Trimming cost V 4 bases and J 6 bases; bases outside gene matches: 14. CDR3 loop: CASSPYEGLAENCEQYF. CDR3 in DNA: TGTGCCAGCAGCCCTTATGAGGGACTAGCGGAAAACTGCGAGCAGTACTTC.

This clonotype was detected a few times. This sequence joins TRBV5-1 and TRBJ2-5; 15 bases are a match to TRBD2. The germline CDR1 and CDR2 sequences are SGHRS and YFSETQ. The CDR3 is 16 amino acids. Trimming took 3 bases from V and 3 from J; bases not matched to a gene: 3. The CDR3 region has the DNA TGCGCCAGCAGCTCCGGACTAGCGGGGGGGAAAGAGACCCAGTACTTC. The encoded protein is CASSSGLAGGKETQYF.

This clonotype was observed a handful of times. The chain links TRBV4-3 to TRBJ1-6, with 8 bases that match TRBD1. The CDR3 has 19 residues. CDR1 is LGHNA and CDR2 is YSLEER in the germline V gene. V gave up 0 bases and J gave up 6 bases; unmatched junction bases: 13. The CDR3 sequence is CASSQEEGAGQVFNSPLHF. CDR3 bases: TGCGCCAGCAGCCAAGAGGAGGGAGCGGGACAGGTCTTTAATTCACCCCTCCACTTT.

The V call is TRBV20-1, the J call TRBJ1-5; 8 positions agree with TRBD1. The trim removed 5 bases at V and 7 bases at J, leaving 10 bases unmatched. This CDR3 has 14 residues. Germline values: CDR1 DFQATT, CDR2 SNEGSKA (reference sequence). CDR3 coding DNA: TGCAGTGCTGCGGACAGGGCGAGGGTCCAGCCCCAGCATTTT. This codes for CSAADRARVQPQHF.

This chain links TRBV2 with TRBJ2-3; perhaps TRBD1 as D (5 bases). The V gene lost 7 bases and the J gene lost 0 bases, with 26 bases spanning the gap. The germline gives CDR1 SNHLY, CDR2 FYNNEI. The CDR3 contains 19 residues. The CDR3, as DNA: TGTGCCAGCACTAGATCAAGGTTAGGTAGGGGAATTAGCACAGATACGCAGTATTTT. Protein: CASTRSRLGRGISTDTQYF.

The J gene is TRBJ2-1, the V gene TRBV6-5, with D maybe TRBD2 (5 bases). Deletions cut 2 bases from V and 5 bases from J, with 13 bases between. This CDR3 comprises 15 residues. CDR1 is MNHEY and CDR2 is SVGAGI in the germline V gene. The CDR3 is CASSYDREGHNEQFF. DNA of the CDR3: TGTGCCAGCAGTTACGATCGGGAAGGTCACAATGAGCAGTTCTTC.

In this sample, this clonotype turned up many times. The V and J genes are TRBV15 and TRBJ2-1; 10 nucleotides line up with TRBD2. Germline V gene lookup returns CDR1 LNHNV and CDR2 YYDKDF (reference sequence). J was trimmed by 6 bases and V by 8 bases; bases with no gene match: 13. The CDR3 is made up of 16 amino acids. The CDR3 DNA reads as TGTGCCACCCGAATTTTCTCTAGCGGGAGTGGCAATGAGCAGTTCTTC. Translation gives CATRIFSSGSGNEQFF.

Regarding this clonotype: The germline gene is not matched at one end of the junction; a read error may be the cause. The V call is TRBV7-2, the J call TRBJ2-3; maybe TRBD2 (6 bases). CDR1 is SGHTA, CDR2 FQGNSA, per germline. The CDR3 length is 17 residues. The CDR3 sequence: CASSLARLGSSTNTQYF. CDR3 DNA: TGTGCCAGCAGCTTAGCGCGTCTCGGGAGTAGCACAAATACGCAGTATTTT.

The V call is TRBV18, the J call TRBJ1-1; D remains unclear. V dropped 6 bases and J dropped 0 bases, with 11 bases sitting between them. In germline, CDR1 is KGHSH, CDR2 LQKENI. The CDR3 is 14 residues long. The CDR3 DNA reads TGTGCCAGCTCCAAGAATGGAATGAACACTGAAGCTTTCTTT. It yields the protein CASSKNGMNTEAFF.

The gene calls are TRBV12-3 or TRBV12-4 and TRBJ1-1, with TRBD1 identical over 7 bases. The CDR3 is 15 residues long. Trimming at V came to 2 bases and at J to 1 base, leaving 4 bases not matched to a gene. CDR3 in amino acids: CASSLKQGPNTEAFF. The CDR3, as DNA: TGTGCCAGCAGTTTAAAACAGGGGCCGAACACTGAAGCTTTCTTT.

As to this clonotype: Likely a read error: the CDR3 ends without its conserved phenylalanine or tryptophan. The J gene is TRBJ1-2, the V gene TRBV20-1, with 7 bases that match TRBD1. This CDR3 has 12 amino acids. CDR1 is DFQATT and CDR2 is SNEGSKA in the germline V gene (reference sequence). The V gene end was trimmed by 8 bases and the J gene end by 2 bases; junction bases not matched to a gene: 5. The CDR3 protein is CSPQQGNYGYTV. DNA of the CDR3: TGCAGTCCACAACAGGGGAACTATGGCTACACCGTC.

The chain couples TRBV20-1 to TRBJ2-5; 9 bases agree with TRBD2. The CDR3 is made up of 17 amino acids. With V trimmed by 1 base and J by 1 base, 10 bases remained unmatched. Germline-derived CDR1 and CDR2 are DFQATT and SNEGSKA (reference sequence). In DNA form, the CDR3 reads TGCAGTGCTAGAGGACTTGTAGCGGGGGAATTCCAAGAGACCCAGTACTTC. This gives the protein CSARGLVAGEFQETQYF.

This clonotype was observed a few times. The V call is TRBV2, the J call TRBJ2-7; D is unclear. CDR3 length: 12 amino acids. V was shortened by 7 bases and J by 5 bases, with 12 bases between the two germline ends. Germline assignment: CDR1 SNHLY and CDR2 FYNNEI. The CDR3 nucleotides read TGTGCCAGCACCTACAGTGACGACGAGCAGTACTTC. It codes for CASTYSDDEQYF.

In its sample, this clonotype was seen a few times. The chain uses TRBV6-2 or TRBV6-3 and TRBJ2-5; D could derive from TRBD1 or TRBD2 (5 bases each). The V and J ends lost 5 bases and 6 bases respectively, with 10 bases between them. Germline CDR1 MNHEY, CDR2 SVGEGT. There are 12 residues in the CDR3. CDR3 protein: CASSRDGKTQYF. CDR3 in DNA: TGTGCCAGCAGTAGGGACGGCAAGACCCAGTACTTC.

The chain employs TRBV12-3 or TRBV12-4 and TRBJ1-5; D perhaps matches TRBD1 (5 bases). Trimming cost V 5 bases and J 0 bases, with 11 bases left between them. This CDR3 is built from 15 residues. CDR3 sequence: CASSLRGSSNQPQHF. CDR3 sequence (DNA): TGTGCCAGCAGTCTGAGGGGTAGTAGCAATCAGCCCCAGCATTTT.

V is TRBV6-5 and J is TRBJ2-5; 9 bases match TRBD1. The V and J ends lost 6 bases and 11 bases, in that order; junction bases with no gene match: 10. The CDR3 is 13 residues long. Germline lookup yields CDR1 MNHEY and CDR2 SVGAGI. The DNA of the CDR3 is TGTGCCAGCAGCCAGGACAGGGGTATGGAGCAGTACTTC. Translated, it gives CASSQDRGMEQYF.

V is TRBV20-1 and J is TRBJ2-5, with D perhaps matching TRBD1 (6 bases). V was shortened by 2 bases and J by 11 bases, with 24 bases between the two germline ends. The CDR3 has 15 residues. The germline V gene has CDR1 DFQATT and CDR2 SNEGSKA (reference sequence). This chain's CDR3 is CSARPTGITYNEQYF. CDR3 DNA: TGCAGTGCTAGACCCACAGGGATCACCTACAATGAGCAGTACTTC.

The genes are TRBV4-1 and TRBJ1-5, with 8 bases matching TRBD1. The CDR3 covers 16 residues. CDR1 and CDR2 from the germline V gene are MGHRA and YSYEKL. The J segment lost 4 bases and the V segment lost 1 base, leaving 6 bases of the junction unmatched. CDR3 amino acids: CASSQVAGTGNQPQHF. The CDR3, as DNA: TGCGCCAGCAGCCAAGTAGCTGGGACAGGTAATCAGCCCCAGCATTTT.

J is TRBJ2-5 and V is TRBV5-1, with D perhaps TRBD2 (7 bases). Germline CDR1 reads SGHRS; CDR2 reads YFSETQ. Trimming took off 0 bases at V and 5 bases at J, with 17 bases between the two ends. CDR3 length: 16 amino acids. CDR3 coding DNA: TGCGCCAGCAGCTTGGGTTTGGGGGGGGGCGTCGAGACCCAGTACTTC. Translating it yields CASSLGLGGGVETQYF. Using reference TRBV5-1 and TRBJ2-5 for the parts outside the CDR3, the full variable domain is KAGVTQTPRYLIKTRGQQVTLSCSPISGHRSVSWYQQTPGQGLQFLFEYFSETQRNKGNFPGRFSGRQFSNSRSEMNVSTLELGDSALYLCASSLGLGGGVETQYFGPGTRLLVL.

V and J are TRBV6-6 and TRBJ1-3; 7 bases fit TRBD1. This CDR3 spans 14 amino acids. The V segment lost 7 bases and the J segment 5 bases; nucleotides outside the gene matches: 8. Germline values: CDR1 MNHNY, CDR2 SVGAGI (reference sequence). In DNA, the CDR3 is TGTGCCAGCATCCCGGGACAGAGAAGAAACACCATATATTTT. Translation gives CASIPGQRRNTIYF.

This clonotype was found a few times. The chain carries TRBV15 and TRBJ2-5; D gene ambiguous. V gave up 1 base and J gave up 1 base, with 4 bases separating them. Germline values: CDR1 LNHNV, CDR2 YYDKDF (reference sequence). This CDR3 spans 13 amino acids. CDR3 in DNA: TGTGCCACCAGCAGAGGTTCCCAAGAGACCCAGTACTTC. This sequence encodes CATSRGSQETQYF.

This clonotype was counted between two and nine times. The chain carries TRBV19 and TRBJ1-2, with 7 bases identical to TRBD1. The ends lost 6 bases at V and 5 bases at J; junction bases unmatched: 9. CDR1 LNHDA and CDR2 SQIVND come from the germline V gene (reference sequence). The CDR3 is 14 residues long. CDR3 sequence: CASSRTGEPYGYTF. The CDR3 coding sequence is TGTGCCAGTAGCCGGACAGGCGAACCTTATGGCTACACCTTC.